Sample share makes the clone carrying this T cell receptor (beta chain) medium-sized (0.01 to 0.1%). Its antigen remains unknown. Researchers generated TCR beta cDNA from about 500 ng of total RNA, relying on a constant-region primer. Three nested multiplex PCR rounds, a slightly modified ARM-PCR method, built the TCR beta libraries. A C-beta reverse primer and TRBV1-TRBV30 forward primers served in each of the first two PCR rounds, at 10 cycles apiece. TCRdb processed the multiplex PCR reads anew with MiXCR; each CDR3 protein has one entry. The sample consists of tens of thousands of distinct CDR3 sequences, roughly two thirds of them appearing once. The entry originates in a study of tumor-infiltrating lymphocytes in primary liver carcinoma. Study overall: Staging placed the tumors at T1-T3 N0M0, and they measured about 4 to 10 cm across. The study, taken as a whole, reports: Tumor-adjacent and tumor-blood pairs showed less overlap than tumor region pairs. Tumor tissue displayed a significantly greater top-250-clone fraction than blood (p = 0.039).

Unsorted bulk tissue of about 18-34 mg yielded co-extracted RNA and DNA. Germline CDR1 is SGHKS and CDR2 is YYEKEE (reference sequence). This CDR3 spans 14 amino acids. Trimming took off 2 bases at V and 1 base at J, with 9 bases between the two ends. The origin of this receptor is an older woman with primary liver carcinoma and hepatitis B virus infection. This chain uses TRBV5-5 with TRBJ1-1; D is undetermined. The specimen was liver tumor tissue from sampling region 4. Subset reported: tumor region T4, right-lateral pole. The CDR3 nucleotides are TGTGCCAGCAGCTTTCCGACAAGGAACACTGAAGCTTTCTTT. Translated, it gives CASSFPTRNTEAFF. Looking up the rest from reference TRBV5-5 and TRBJ1-1 gives the full variable domain: DAGVTQSPTHLIKTRGQQVTLRCSPISGHKSVSWYQQVLGQGPQFIFQYYEKEERGRGNFPDRFSARQFPNYSSELNVNALLLGDSALYLCASSFPTRNTEAFFGQGTRLTVV.